This TCR beta chain was recovered during a study of blood T cells in healthy people across ages. This clonotype was counted a few times. What it binds is not known. Study results and limitations: There were more naive CD4+ cells and higher diversity in long-lived donors than in aged donors.

With a J-beta primer mix and a sample-barcoded 5' primer, a second PCR ran about 7 to 11 cycles. From the 5' RACE reads, TCRdb called clonotypes with MiXCR, one entry per CDR3 protein. Of around 1,900,000 distinct CDR3 sequences in the sample, about two fifths were seen once. The germline V gene encodes CDR1 DFQATT and CDR2 SNEGSKA (reference sequence). CDR3 length equals 15 residues. V lost 0 bases, J lost 0 bases, and 12 bases lay in between. The V call is TRBV20-1, the J call TRBJ2-7; possibly TRBD2 for D (5 bases). Sequenced material: blood. The clonotype was recovered from a human donor in good health. The CDR3 region has the DNA TGCAGTGCTAGAGATACCTCGGGAAACTCCTACGAGCAGTACTTC. Translation gives CSARDTSGNSYEQYF.